This is a list of T cell receptor beta chains from one sample in a study of blood T cell repertoires in COVID-19. The table came from immunoSEQ multiplex PCR; TCRdb's copy has only in-frame clones and leaves some out. This table holds some 300,000 clones, approximately 86% found once. Input material: peripheral blood. Every receptor here comes from a man in his 70s with acute or convalescent COVID-19. Both conserved end residues are trimmed from each CDR3. A D gene is named only where the DNA matches it firmly. Rows may omit the clone size; those that give it use once, few, many or a size class.

abundance	d_gene	v_gene	j_gene	len	CDR3aa
.	.	TRBV19	TRBJ1-4	11	ASSIGGSEKLF
.	.	TRBV6-5	TRBJ2-5	12	ASSPRGGVETQY
few	.	TRBV7-2	TRBJ1-1	14	ASSLSTGWSNTEAF
.	TRBD1	TRBV3-1/TRBV3-2	TRBJ1-1	13	ASSAPGHRGAEAF
.	TRBD1	TRBV6-5	TRBJ1-3	10	ASSSQGGAIY
few	.	TRBV7-2	TRBJ2-1	13	ASRETGTSYNEQF
.	.	TRBV12-3/TRBV12-4	TRBJ2-3	11	ASSFGGTDTQY
.	.	TRBV7-8	TRBJ2-1	19	ASSPPPGQWKEALNYNEQF
.	.	TRBV5-5	TRBJ1-3	12	ASSLGQAGNTIY
once	.	TRBV15	TRBJ2-3	14	ATSREVAGAGDTQY
.	.	TRBV15	TRBJ1-2	15	ATSKLPEVTVRGGYT
.	.	TRBV12-3/TRBV12-4	TRBJ1-2	11	ASSFDSLYGYT
.	TRBD2	TRBV4-3	TRBJ2-3	14	ASSQGLAGPPNTQY
once	TRBD1	TRBV28	TRBJ1-1	12	ASSPRTGGTEAF
few	.	TRBV30	TRBJ1-6	11	AWMAASNSPLH
.	.	TRBV28	TRBJ1-3	14	ASSLPPASSGNTIY
.	TRBD2	TRBV6-5	TRBJ2-7	14	ASSYSASGGSYEQY
.	.	TRBV27	TRBJ1-4	11	ASSPGQGEKLF
once	.	TRBV5-4	TRBJ1-2	14	ASSLGPGKYSSGYT
.	.	TRBV7-9	TRBJ2-1	10	ASSLVLSEQF
.	TRBD2	TRBV5-1	TRBJ2-3	12	ASSLAGFTDTQY
.	TRBD2	TRBV4-2	TRBJ2-7	11	ASSPYLAEEQY
.	TRBD2	TRBV3-1/TRBV3-2	TRBJ2-7	12	ASSHLAGAGEQY
.	.	TRBV12-3/TRBV12-4	TRBJ1-1	10	ASSLIGAEAF
.	.	TRBV7-9	TRBJ1-2	11	ASSFQGLDGYT
.	TRBD2	TRBV5-4	TRBJ2-7	14	ASSFPGMTSGNEQY